Below, 9 T cell receptor beta chains from the same sample are listed, as sequenced in a study of spatial heterogeneity in lung cancer. Their recognized antigens are unknown. TCRdb analysed the 5' RACE reads with MiXCR anew, one entry per CDR3 protein. Of around 8,000 distinct CDR3 sequences listed, 9.6% are singletons. Study-level points and caveats: How many expanded intratumoral alpha and beta TCRs were present tracked the tumor mutation count, which was a count of nonsynonymous mutations.

This sample's time point: sample taken at primary tumor resection. The sample consisted of lung tumor tissue, taken at surgery. These receptors originate from a male donor with early-stage non-small cell lung cancer.

CDR3 in amino acids: CASSANRDSYNSPLHF. The CDR3 DNA is TGTGCCAGCAGCGCTAACAGGGATTCCTATAATTCACCCCTCCACTTT. The V gene is TRBV9, the J gene TRBJ1-6, with D possibly matching TRBD1 (6 bases). CDR1 SGDLS and CDR2 YYNGEE come from the germline V gene. V lost 3 bases, J lost 1 base, and 11 bases lay in between. This CDR3 contains 16 residues. Full variable domain (outside the CDR3, taken from reference TRBV9 and TRBJ1-6): DSGVTQTPKHLITATGQRVTLRCSPRSGDLSVYWYQQSLDQGLQFLIQYYNGEERAKGNILERFSAQQFPDLHSELNLSSLELGDSALYFCASSANRDSYNSPLHFGNGTRLTVT.

This clonotype has at least ten counts. V is TRBV6-6 and J is TRBJ1-1; D remains ambiguous. CDR3 length: 11 amino acids. Trimming removed 4 bases from V and 6 bases from J, with 6 bases in between. Germline V gene lookup returns CDR1 MNHNY and CDR2 SVGAGI (reference sequence). This chain's CDR3 is CASSLPAEAFF. The CDR3 coding sequence is TGTGCCAGCAGTTTACCAGCTGAAGCTTTCTTT.

This clonotype appeared many times. The rearrangement joins TRBV6-1 to TRBJ2-5; perhaps TRBD1 as D (5 bases). CDR3 length: 15 residues. The germline gives CDR1 MNHNS, CDR2 SASEGT. V was trimmed by 6 bases and J by 0 bases, leaving 14 bases between them. CDR3 DNA: TGTGCCAGCAGACGGACACCAGCGTACCAAGAGACCCAGTACTTC. Translated, it gives CASRRTPAYQETQYF.

This clonotype appeared many times. V usage is TRBV20-1 and J usage is TRBJ1-1; unclear D gene. The CDR3 totals 12 residues. Trimming left V 4 bases short and J 6 bases short, with 12 bases between. Germline V gene sequence: CDR1 DFQATT, CDR2 SNEGSKA (reference sequence). The CDR3 here is CSANPPGAEAFF. CDR3 bases: TGCAGTGCTAATCCCCCCGGCGCTGAAGCTTTCTTT.

V and J are TRBV20-1 and TRBJ2-1; D may be TRBD1 (5 bases). The V end lost 1 base, the J end lost 4 bases, and 17 bases lay between the germline ends. This CDR3 is built from 16 residues. The germline gives CDR1 DFQATT, CDR2 SNEGSKA (reference sequence). DNA for the CDR3: TGCAGTGCTAGAGGCGACCCCCTTTGGACATACAATGAGCAGTTCTTC. Its translation: CSARGDPLWTYNEQFF.

This clonotype appeared many times. The rearrangement joins TRBV4-1 to TRBJ1-4; D is uncertain. The CDR3 runs 15 residues. CDR1 and CDR2 from the germline V gene are MGHRA and YSYEKL. The ends were cut back, 1 base at V and 5 bases at J, with 11 bases in the middle. CDR3 DNA sequence: TGCGCCAGCAGCCAAGTGCCAACGGGCAATGAAAAACTGTTTTTT. It encodes CASSQVPTGNEKLFF.

Many counts were recorded for this clonotype. J is TRBJ1-4 and V is TRBV12-3 or TRBV12-4; D is unresolved. The CDR3 contains 12 residues. V lost 3 bases and J 8 bases, leaving 7 bases between the germline ends. The CDR3, as DNA: TGTGCCAGCAGTTTCAATGGGGAAAAACTGTTTTTT. It is translated as CASSFNGEKLFF.

At least ten counts were recorded for this clonotype. The chain couples TRBV20-1 to TRBJ2-7, with 14 bases identical to TRBD2. The CDR3 consists of 15 residues. Germline CDR1 reads DFQATT; CDR2 reads SNEGSKA (reference sequence). Losses at the gene ends were 6 bases for V and 7 bases for J; bases not matched to a gene: 11. The CDR3 nucleotides read TGCAGTGCCGAAAGACTAGCGGGAGGGGTATATGAGCAGTACTTC. Translation gives CSAERLAGGVYEQYF.

This clonotype is labeled as medium-sized. V is TRBV7-2 and J is TRBJ2-1, with D possibly being TRBD2 (6 bases). Per germline, CDR1 SGHTA and CDR2 FQGNSA. The CDR3 runs to 13 residues. Trimming stripped 2 bases from V and 10 bases from J, with 12 bases between. CDR3 DNA sequence: TGTGCCAGCAGCTTATTACGGGGGAAAGAGCAGTTCTTC. This encodes CASSLLRGKEQFF.